This T cell receptor (beta chain) is drawn from a study of a mutant IDH1 vaccine in newly diagnosed glioma. Study in general: The study held visit V12 at week 35 and visit V13 at week 47.

On this clone itself: Its cognate antigen is unknown.

Trimming shortened V by 0 bases and J by 5 bases, and 11 bases separated the two germline ends. From germline, CDR1 is MNHEY and CDR2 SVGAGI. CDR3 length: 14 residues. Time point in this sample: week 47, end of study. Every vaccine dose comprised 300 ug of mutant IDH1 20-mer peptide plus topical imiquimod. Measured with immunoSEQ multiplex PCR; TCRdb has only the in-frame clones, and not every one. The data contain around 50,000 clones, around 85% of them singletons. This chain links TRBV6-5 with TRBJ2-7, with a possible D match to TRBD1 (5 bases). The specimen was PBMCs, collected from a glioma patient whose treatment included an IDH1 peptide vaccine. This TCR was sampled from a young woman with glioma. Some clones in this sample may be carry-over from other donors' samples. CDR3 protein: CASSYSPGSHEQYF. The CDR3 coding sequence is TGTGCCAGCAGTTACTCTCCAGGGTCCCACGAGCAGTACTTC.